This is a list of T cell receptor beta chains from one sample in a study of blood T cell repertoires in COVID-19. Using immunoSEQ multiplex PCR, the repertoire was profiled, and TCRdb retains in-frame clones only, with some absent. The table has some 250,000 clones, 85% to 90% seen once. The sample comprised PBMCs or T cells enriched from blood (not recorded which). These receptors were collected from a man aged 18 to 29 who had recovered from COVID-19. The CDR3 runs from the conserved cysteine through the conserved F or W. A D gene is named only where the DNA matches it firmly. The listing skips clone size in some rows; elsewhere it reads once, few, many or a size class.

TRBV3-1/TRBV3-2	TRBJ1-1	NA	NA	CASSQDGSHTEAFF	TGTGCCAGCAGCCAAGACGGGTCGCACACTGAAGCTTTCTTT
TRBV10-3	TRBJ1-5	NA	TRBD1	CAISEGQGNQPQHF	TGTGCCATCAGTGAAGGACAGGGCAATCAGCCCCAGCATTTT
TRBV6-5	TRBJ1-1	NA	TRBD1	CASTGTGRAEAFF	TGTGCCAGCACTGGGACAGGGAGGGCTGAAGCTTTCTTT
TRBV4-1	TRBJ1-2	once	TRBD1	CASSLGTGDGYTF	TGCGCCAGCAGCCTCGGGACAGGGGATGGCTACACCTTC
TRBV5-4	TRBJ2-3	NA	TRBD2	CASSGLAGGPSTDTQYF	TGTGCCAGCAGCGGACTAGCGGGAGGTCCGAGCACAGATACGCAGTATTTT
TRBV6-5	TRBJ2-5	NA	TRBD1	CATSGQFQETQYF	TGTGCCACCTCGGGACAGTTTCAAGAGACCCAGTACTTC
TRBV30	TRBJ2-7	few	TRBD2	CACLTSGSYEQYF	TGTGCCTGCCTGACTAGCGGGAGTTACGAGCAGTACTTC
TRBV6-5	TRBJ2-3	NA	NA	CASSYQDYLGTDTQYF	TGTGCCAGCAGTTACCAGGACTACCTCGGCACAGATACGCAGTATTTT
TRBV5-1	TRBJ2-2	NA	TRBD1	CASSLGRDRVPPGELFF	TGCGCCAGCAGCTTGGGGCGGGACAGGGTCCCCCCCGGGGAGCTGTTTTTT
TRBV12-3/TRBV12-4	TRBJ1-5	NA	NA	CASSQASNQPQHF	TGTGCCAGCAGTCAGGCTTCTAATCAGCCCCAGCATTTT
TRBV7-7	TRBJ2-5	NA	TRBD2	CASSFSGAGGETQYF	TGTGCTAGCAGCTTTTCCGGGGCGGGGGGAGAGACCCAGTACTTC
TRBV6-4	TRBJ1-1	NA	NA	CASSDDPGTEAFF	TGTGCCAGCAGTGACGACCCGGGGACTGAAGCTTTCTTT
TRBV7-4	TRBJ2-7	NA	TRBD2	CASSLKPRLAGGNEQYF	TGTGCCAGCAGCTTAAAACCCAGACTAGCGGGAGGGAACGAGCAGTACTTC
TRBV3-1/TRBV3-2	TRBJ2-3	NA	NA	CASSHHRDSGTDTQYF	TGTGCCAGCAGCCATCACCGGGACTCCGGAACAGATACGCAGTATTTT
TRBV3-1/TRBV3-2	TRBJ2-2	once	TRBD2	CASSQGPLAAGETGELFF	TGTGCCAGCAGCCAAGGCCCCCTAGCGGCCGGAGAGACCGGGGAGCTGTTTTTT
TRBV2	TRBJ2-7	NA	TRBD1	CASSASDRGPYEQYF	TGTGCCAGCAGTGCAAGTGACAGGGGTCCCTACGAGCAGTACTTC
TRBV5-1	TRBJ2-7	NA	NA	CASSPDAGRLREQYF	TGCGCCAGCAGCCCGGATGCGGGTCGCCTACGCGAGCAGTACTTC
TRBV5-1	TRBJ2-4	NA	NA	CASSLGVLAKNIQYF	TGCGCCAGCAGCTTGGGAGTCTTAGCCAAAAACATTCAGTACTTC